This T cell receptor (beta chain) was captured in a study of CD8 T cells in ankylosing spondylitis. In regard to this clonotype: Its antigen is undetermined.

TCR beta libraries were made by quantitative 5'-RACE with molecular barcodes. TCRdb itself ran the 5' RACE reads through MiXCR, one entry per CDR3 protein. The sample records about 750,000 distinct CDR3 sequences, 15% to 20% being singletons. Findings and limits, study-wide: Earlier authors reported some of these motif variants in reactive arthritis synovial fluid and blood. A TCR beta motif made of 7 to 9 highly homologous variants seemed typical of ankylosing spondylitis blood. Significantly higher representation of disease-linked clones was reported for matched ankylosing spondylitis synovial fluid.

This CDR3 spans 13 amino acids. The V and J ends lost 6 bases and 3 bases respectively, with 9 bases between them. Sequencing used blood, either unsorted or a sorted T cell fraction (not recorded which). The TCR originated in a male donor with ankylosing spondylitis. The chain combines TRBV12-3 or TRBV12-4 with TRBJ2-1; either TRBD1 or TRBD2 may fit D (5 bases each). This chain's CDR3 is CASRGDGYNEQFF. The CDR3 DNA reads as TGTGCCAGCAGGGGGGACGGCTACAATGAGCAGTTCTTC.